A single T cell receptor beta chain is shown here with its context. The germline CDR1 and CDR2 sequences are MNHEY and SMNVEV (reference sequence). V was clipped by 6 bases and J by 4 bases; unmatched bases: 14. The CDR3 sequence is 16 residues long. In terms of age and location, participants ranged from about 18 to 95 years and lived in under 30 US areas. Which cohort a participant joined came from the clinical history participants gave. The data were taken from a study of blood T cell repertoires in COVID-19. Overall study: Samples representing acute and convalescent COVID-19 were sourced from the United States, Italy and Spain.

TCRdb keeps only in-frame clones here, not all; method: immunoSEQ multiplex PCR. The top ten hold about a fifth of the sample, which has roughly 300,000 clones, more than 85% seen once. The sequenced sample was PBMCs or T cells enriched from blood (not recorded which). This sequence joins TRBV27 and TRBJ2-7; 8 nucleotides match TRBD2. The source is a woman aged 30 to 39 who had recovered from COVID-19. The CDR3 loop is CASRPLLAGTTYEQYF. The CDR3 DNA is TGTGCCAGCAGGCCTCTTTTAGCGGGGACGACTTACGAGCAGTACTTC.